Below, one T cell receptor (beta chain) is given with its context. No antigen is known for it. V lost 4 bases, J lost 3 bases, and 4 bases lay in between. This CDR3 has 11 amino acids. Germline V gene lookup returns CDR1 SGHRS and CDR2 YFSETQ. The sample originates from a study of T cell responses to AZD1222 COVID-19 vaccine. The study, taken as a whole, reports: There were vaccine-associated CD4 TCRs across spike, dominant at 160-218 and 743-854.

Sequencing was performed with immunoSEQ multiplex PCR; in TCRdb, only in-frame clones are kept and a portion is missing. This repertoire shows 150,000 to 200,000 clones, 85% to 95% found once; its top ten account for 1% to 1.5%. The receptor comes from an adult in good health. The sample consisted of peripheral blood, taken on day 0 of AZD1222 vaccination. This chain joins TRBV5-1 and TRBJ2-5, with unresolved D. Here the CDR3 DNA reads TGCGCCAGCAGCCTGAAAGAGACCCAGTACTTC. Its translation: CASSLKETQYF.